This is a list of T cell receptor beta chains from one sample in a study of blood T cell repertoires in COVID-19. Using immunoSEQ multiplex PCR, the repertoire was profiled, and TCRdb retains in-frame clones only, with some absent. The sample holds fewer than 250,000 clones, around 85% seen once. The sequenced sample consisted of peripheral blood. The receptor set was obtained from a woman between 50 and 59 years old with acute or convalescent COVID-19. CDR3s include the opening cysteine and the closing phenylalanine or tryptophan. The order of the fields is clone size, D gene, V gene, J gene, CDR3 DNA, CDR3 protein. D genes are given only for firm matches. Size values are once, few and many counts, or a class for expanded clones, and some rows have none.

clone size: few
D gene: -
V gene: TRBV25-1
J gene: TRBJ1-6
CDR3 DNA: TGTGCCAGCAGTGAATGGCCCGAAAGTCCACCCCTCCACTTT
CDR3 protein: CASSEWPESPPLHF

clone size: -
D gene: TRBD2
V gene: TRBV30
J gene: TRBJ2-1
CDR3 DNA: TGTGCCTGGAGTATCCCTAGCGGGGGGGCAGGGGAGCAGTTCTTC
CDR3 protein: CAWSIPSGGAGEQFF

clone size: -
D gene: -
V gene: TRBV9
J gene: TRBJ2-1
CDR3 DNA: TGTGCCAGCAGCGAGGGGGACCCGCGGGATGAGCAGTTCTTC
CDR3 protein: CASSEGDPRDEQFF

clone size: -
D gene: TRBD1
V gene: TRBV20-1
J gene: TRBJ1-5
CDR3 DNA: TGCAGTGCTAGTTTGCTCCCGGGACAGGGCGGTCAGCCCCAGCATTTT
CDR3 protein: CSASLLPGQGGQPQHF

clone size: -
D gene: -
V gene: TRBV5-8
J gene: TRBJ1-1
CDR3 DNA: TGTGCCAGCAGCTTTGGCACATACAGGACTGAAGCTTTCTTT
CDR3 protein: CASSFGTYRTEAFF

clone size: -
D gene: -
V gene: TRBV6-5
J gene: TRBJ2-7
CDR3 DNA: TGTGCCAGCAGCTTACAGTGGGGGGTTCTCTACGAGCAGTACTTC
CDR3 protein: CASSLQWGVLYEQYF

clone size: -
D gene: TRBD2
V gene: TRBV29-1
J gene: TRBJ2-3
CDR3 DNA: TGCAGCGTTGAGATGGGACAGGGGACTAGCGGGAGTTACACAGATACGCAGTATTTT
CDR3 protein: CSVEMGQGTSGSYTDTQYF

clone size: -
D gene: TRBD1
V gene: TRBV5-1
J gene: TRBJ2-5
CDR3 DNA: TGCGCCAGCGACCCTGGGACAGTACAAGAGACCCAGTACTTC
CDR3 protein: CASDPGTVQETQYF

clone size: -
D gene: -
V gene: TRBV18
J gene: TRBJ1-2
CDR3 DNA: TGTGCCAGCTCACCCGGGGGGCTTAACTATGGCTACACCTTC
CDR3 protein: CASSPGGLNYGYTF

clone size: -
D gene: TRBD2
V gene: TRBV19
J gene: TRBJ2-3
CDR3 DNA: TGTGCCAGTACCCGGGAGGGGTCAGATACGCAGTATTTT
CDR3 protein: CASTREGSDTQYF

clone size: -
D gene: -
V gene: TRBV7-2
J gene: TRBJ2-1
CDR3 DNA: TGTGCCAGCAGCTTATTCGGACTGGATAACAATGAGCAGTTCTTC
CDR3 protein: CASSLFGLDNNEQFF

clone size: -
D gene: -
V gene: TRBV19
J gene: TRBJ1-5
CDR3 DNA: TGTGCCAGCACGGGGGGCGGGGGTAATCAGCCCCAGCATTTT
CDR3 protein: CASTGGGGNQPQHF

clone size: -
D gene: -
V gene: TRBV1
J gene: TRBJ2-2
CDR3 DNA: TGCACCAGCCGAGGCGAACGAGGGACACCCGCGAACACCGGGGAGCTGTTTTTT
CDR3 protein: CTSRGERGTPANTGELFF

clone size: -
D gene: TRBD1
V gene: TRBV10-2
J gene: TRBJ1-1
CDR3 DNA: TGCGCCAGCGGGAGACAGGGGACTGAAGCTTTCTTT
CDR3 protein: CASGRQGTEAFF

clone size: -
D gene: TRBD1
V gene: TRBV9
J gene: TRBJ2-6
CDR3 DNA: TGTGCCAGCAGCGGACAGGGGACTGGGGCCAACGTCCTGACTTTC
CDR3 protein: CASSGQGTGANVLTF

clone size: -
D gene: -
V gene: TRBV6-5
J gene: TRBJ1-5
CDR3 DNA: TGTGCCAGCAGTTACTCACAGGTCAACAATCAGCCCCAGCATTTT
CDR3 protein: CASSYSQVNNQPQHF

clone size: -
D gene: -
V gene: TRBV19
J gene: TRBJ1-2
CDR3 DNA: TGTGCCAGTAGTACCCTCGGGGGGGAAAGGAACTATGGCTACACCTTC
CDR3 protein: CASSTLGGERNYGYTF

clone size: -
D gene: -
V gene: TRBV19
J gene: TRBJ2-1
CDR3 DNA: TGTGCCAGTGGCGCACGATACGGGAGCTCCTACAATGAGCAGTTCTTC
CDR3 protein: CASGARYGSSYNEQFF

clone size: -
D gene: -
V gene: TRBV5-1
J gene: TRBJ1-4
CDR3 DNA: TGCGCCAGCAGTCCGGACATTCGAGATAGGTTTGGGGAAAAACTGTTTTTT
CDR3 protein: CASSPDIRDRFGEKLFF

clone size: -
D gene: -
V gene: TRBV10-3
J gene: TRBJ1-1
CDR3 DNA: TGTGCCATCAGCCTAACAGGAAACACTGAAGCTTTCTTT
CDR3 protein: CAISLTGNTEAFF